In this sample, the clone carrying this T cell receptor beta chain turned up a few times. As yet, its antigen is unknown. As every portion of the isolated RNA was reverse transcribed, the sequencing read expressed TCRB transcripts. The protocol was immunoSEQ multiplex PCR, while the TCRdb copy is restricted to in-frame clones and leaves out a portion. The sample contains about 900,000 clones, 17% of which appear only once. This sample was taken from a study of beta chain features in type 1 diabetes. Study-wide context: Age, gender, cell numbers and subset yield matched between patients and controls. Broader study findings: The naive, central memory and Treg TCRB repertoires showed an apparent similarity that was greater among patients than among healthy donors. Sequencing of cDNA might inflate the share of cells that strongly express TCR.

This CDR3 spans 14 amino acids. V was trimmed by 2 bases and J by 0 bases, leaving 9 bases between them. Looked up from germline, CDR1 is SQVTM and CDR2 is ANQGSEA. The sample was naive CD4+ T cells from blood. The rearrangement joins TRBV29-1 to TRBJ2-3, with D possibly being TRBD2 (6 bases). This receptor was taken from a woman between 18 and 29 years old in good health. The CDR3 spells CSVESAGSTDTQYF. The DNA of the CDR3 is TGCAGCGTTGAATCAGCGGGTAGCACAGATACGCAGTATTTT.